The clone carrying this TCR beta chain was seen only once. Authors' methods: Reference gene primer amplification gave estimated nucleated cell counts. Sequencing used immunoSEQ multiplex PCR; TCRdb keeps in-frame clones, though not all of them. That table is the source of V, J and clone size, and D and trimming were worked out from the DNA. The table lists approximately 180,000 clones, over 70% of them singletons. Germline CDR1 reads LGHDT; CDR2 reads YNNKEL (reference sequence). The trim removed 0 bases at V and 1 base at J, leaving 7 bases unmatched. The CDR3 extends over 18 amino acids. This entry is derived from a study of blood T cell repertoires in COVID-19. Looking at the study overall: The study drew acute and convalescent COVID-19 samples from the United States, Italy and Spain. Nucleic acid was either cDNA or gDNA, and it came from T cells, B-cell-depleted T cells, or PBMCs.

Seattle enrolled patients during active infection and tracked them longitudinally. What was sequenced was peripheral blood. The receptor was isolated from a middle-aged woman with COVID-19, enrolled during active disease. This sequence joins TRBV3-1 (or the pseudogene TRBV3-2) and TRBJ1-1; 11 bases line up with TRBD1. The CDR3 loop reads CASSQDYWDRGGNTEAFF. The CDR3 coding sequence is TGTGCCAGCAGCCAAGACTATTGGGACAGGGGGGGGAACACTGAAGCTTTCTTT.